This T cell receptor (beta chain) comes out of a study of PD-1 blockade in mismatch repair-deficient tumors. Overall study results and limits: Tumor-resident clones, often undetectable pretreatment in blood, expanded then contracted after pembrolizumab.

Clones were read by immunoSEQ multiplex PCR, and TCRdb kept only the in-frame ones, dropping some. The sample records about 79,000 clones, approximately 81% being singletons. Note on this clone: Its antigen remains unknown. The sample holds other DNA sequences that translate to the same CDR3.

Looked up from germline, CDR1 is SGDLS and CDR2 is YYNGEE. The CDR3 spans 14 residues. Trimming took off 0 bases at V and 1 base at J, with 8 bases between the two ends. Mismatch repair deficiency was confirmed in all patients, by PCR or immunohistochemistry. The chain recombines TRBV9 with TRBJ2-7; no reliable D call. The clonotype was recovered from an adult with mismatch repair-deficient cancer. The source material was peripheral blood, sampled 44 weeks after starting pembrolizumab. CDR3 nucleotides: TGTGCCAGCAGCGTAGGTCAAGCGTCCTACGAGCAGTACTTC. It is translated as CASSVGQASYEQYF.